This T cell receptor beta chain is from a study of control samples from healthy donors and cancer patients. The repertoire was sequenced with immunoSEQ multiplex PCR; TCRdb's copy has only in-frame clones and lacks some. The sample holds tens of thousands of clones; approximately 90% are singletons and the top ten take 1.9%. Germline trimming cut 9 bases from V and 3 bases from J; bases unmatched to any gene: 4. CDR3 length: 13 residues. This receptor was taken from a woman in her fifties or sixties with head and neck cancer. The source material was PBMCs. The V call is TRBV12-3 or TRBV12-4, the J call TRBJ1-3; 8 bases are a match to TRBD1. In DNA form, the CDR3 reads TGTGCCAGTTCCGACAGGGGTGGAAACACCATATATTTT. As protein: CASSDRGGNTIYF.